Shown below are 18 T cell receptor beta chains from a single sample sequenced in a study of blood T cell repertoires in COVID-19. Measured with immunoSEQ multiplex PCR; TCRdb has only the in-frame clones, and not every one. The table includes about 120,000 clones, around 83% detected once. Sequencing was done on a sample of peripheral blood. The receptors here all came from a man aged 60 to 69 with acute or convalescent COVID-19.

The chain couples TRBV9 to TRBJ2-4; TRBD2 matches at 9 bases. CDR3 length: 15 residues. The germline gives CDR1 SGDLS, CDR2 YYNGEE. V shed 4 bases and J 6 bases; nucleotides not matched to a gene: 8. CDR3 sequence (DNA): TGTGCCAGCAGCCCGGGACTAGCCTTGTCAAACATTCAGTACTTC. Translated, it gives CASSPGLALSNIQYF.

V usage is TRBV5-1 and J usage is TRBJ2-7, with TRBD1 matching over 8 bases. J gave up 0 bases and V 4 bases, and 3 bases lay outside the gene matches. Germline loops: CDR1 SGHRS, CDR2 YFSETQ. CDR3 length: 14 residues. The CDR3 nucleotides are TGCGCCAGCAGCCGGACAGGGAACTCCTACGAGCAGTACTTC. Residues: CASSRTGNSYEQYF.

In the case of this clone: Other DNA sequences from this sample encode an identical CDR3 as well. The CDR3 is CASTRLNQPQHF. The CDR3 DNA sequence: TGTGCCAGCACGCGACTTAATCAGCCCCAGCATTTT. The rearrangement uses TRBV28 and TRBJ1-5; no definite D call. The ends were cut back, 7 bases at V and 4 bases at J, with 8 bases in the middle. Germline CDR1 MDHEN, CDR2 SYDVKM. The CDR3 loop spans 12 amino acids.

The chain joins TRBV5-8 to TRBJ2-2; TRBD2 matches 9 bases. With V trimmed by 5 bases and J by 2 bases, 13 bases remained unmatched. Germline CDR1 is SGHTS and CDR2 is YDEGEE. This CDR3 has 18 amino acids. In DNA form, the CDR3 reads TGTGCCAGCAGTACAGGAGTGGCGGGAGGGCCTAACACCGGGGAGCTGTTTTTT. Its translation is CASSTGVAGGPNTGELFF.

V is TRBV7-9 and J is TRBJ2-1, with 12 bases matching TRBD2. Germline V CDR1 and CDR2: SEHNR, FQNEAQ (reference sequence). V was clipped by 5 bases and J by 9 bases; unmatched bases: 8. CDR3 length equals 15 residues. CDR3 protein: CASSDLAGGRGEQFF. The CDR3 DNA reads TGTGCCAGCAGCGACCTAGCGGGAGGGCGCGGTGAGCAGTTCTTC.

The chain links TRBV2 to TRBJ2-2, with D perhaps matching TRBD2 (5 bases). V shed 0 bases and J shed 6 bases, with 11 bases lying between them. Germline V CDR1 and CDR2: SNHLY, FYNNEI. CDR3 length equals 15 residues. The CDR3 here is CASSEALRGSGELFF. As DNA, the CDR3 is TGTGCCAGCAGTGAAGCGCTTCGGGGATCCGGGGAGCTGTTTTTT.

In nucleotides, the CDR3 is TGCAGCGTTGTCGCAGGGGGCTACACTGAAGCTTTCTTT. It yields the protein CSVVAGGYTEAFF. This rearrangement joins TRBV29-1 to TRBJ1-1; 8 positions agree with TRBD1. The CDR3 runs to 13 residues. The V gene's germline CDR1 is SQVTM and CDR2 ANQGSEA. The V and J ends lost 4 bases and 3 bases, in that order; junction bases with no gene match: 4.

The sample holds one count of this clone. This chain joins TRBV19 and TRBJ2-3; 8 bases agree with TRBD2. The CDR3 sequence is 15 residues long. The V and J ends lost 7 bases and 3 bases, in that order; junction bases with no gene match: 9. Germline V lookup: CDR1 LNHDA, CDR2 SQIVND (reference sequence). Written as DNA, the CDR3 is TGTGCCAGTACCCTTACTAGCGGAAAAACAGATACGCAGTATTTT. This sequence encodes CASTLTSGKTDTQYF.

The genes are TRBV12-5 and TRBJ1-1; a weak D match, TRBD1 (5 bases). Trimming cost V 0 bases and J 0 bases, with 11 bases left between them. Germline loops: CDR1 LGHNT, CDR2 FRNRAP. This CDR3 region has 16 residues. The DNA of the CDR3 is TGTGCTAGTGGTTTGGTCCCCGGACACCTGAACACTGAAGCTTTCTTT. It translates to CASGLVPGHLNTEAFF.

This clone has just one count. The chain has TRBV5-1 and TRBJ1-2; 7 bases are shared with TRBD1. Germline values: CDR1 SGHRS, CDR2 YFSETQ. V was pared by 5 bases and J by 0 bases, with 7 bases of the junction left unmatched. The CDR3 runs to 15 residues. The CDR3 region has the DNA TGCGCCAGCAGGGGCGACAGGGCCCCTAACTATGGCTACACCTTC. Protein sequence: CASRGDRAPNYGYTF.

Comments on this clone: Within the sample, other DNA sequences also encode this same CDR3. CDR3 nucleotides: TGTGCCAGCTCAGAACAGGGGGCAGGCACTGAAGCTTTCTTT. This codes for CASSEQGAGTEAFF. The V gene is TRBV18, the J gene TRBJ1-1, with TRBD1 identical over 9 bases. Germline CDR1 and CDR2: KGHSH and LQKENI. The CDR3 is made up of 14 amino acids. J lost 4 bases, V lost 5 bases, and 5 bases had no gene match.

The gene calls are TRBV27 and TRBJ2-2; D may be TRBD1 (5 bases). CDR3 length equals 15 residues. V was pared by 3 bases and J by 0 bases, with 8 bases between. The germline CDR1 and CDR2 sequences are MNHEY and SMNVEV (reference sequence). The CDR3: CASSLIGANTGELFF. DNA for the CDR3: TGTGCCAGCAGTTTGATAGGGGCGAACACCGGGGAGCTGTTTTTT.

The chain joins TRBV9 to TRBJ2-7; 7 bases match TRBD2. V was clipped by 7 bases and J by 3 bases; unmatched bases: 4. The CDR3 loop spans 12 amino acids. Germline lookup yields CDR1 SGDLS and CDR2 YYNGEE. This CDR3 is CASGRADYEQYF. CDR3 in DNA: TGTGCCAGCGGGAGGGCCGACTACGAGCAGTACTTC.

V gene TRBV5-1 combines with J gene TRBJ1-3; 8 bases line up with TRBD1. The CDR3 consists of 15 residues. V lost 4 bases, J lost 5 bases, and 8 bases stayed unmatched. Germline V gives CDR1 SGHRS, CDR2 YFSETQ. The CDR3 sequence: CASSEGQASRNTIYF. In nucleotides, the CDR3 is TGCGCCAGCAGCGAGGGACAGGCTTCTCGAAACACCATATATTTT.

This chain uses TRBV3-1 (or the pseudogene TRBV3-2) with TRBJ1-5, with D tentatively TRBD1 (5 bases). The CDR3 consists of 15 residues. The germline V gene has CDR1 LGHDT and CDR2 YNNKEL (reference sequence). Trimming pared 3 bases from V and 0 bases from J, leaving 9 bases between. The CDR3 nucleotides are TGTGCCAGCAGCCAGGGACTGAATAGCAATCAGCCCCAGCATTTT. This gives the protein CASSQGLNSNQPQHF.

This clone occurred once. The V gene is TRBV3-1 (or the pseudogene TRBV3-2), the J gene TRBJ2-5; no firm D call. This CDR3 spans 14 amino acids. V lost 5 bases, J lost 1 base, and 11 bases lay in between. From germline, CDR1 is LGHDT and CDR2 YNNKEL (reference sequence). The CDR3 protein is CASSVVGTQETQYF. The DNA for the CDR3 is TGTGCCAGCAGCGTGGTGGGCACCCAAGAGACCCAGTACTTC.

This clone was seen a single time. The V and J genes are TRBV7-2 and TRBJ2-7; 8 bases match TRBD1. Germline V CDR1 and CDR2: SGHTA, FQGNSA. The V gene end was trimmed by 7 bases and the J gene end by 4 bases; junction bases not matched to a gene: 9. The length of the CDR3 is 14 residues. The DNA for the CDR3 is TGTGCCAGCACCGAACAGGGGGGAAGGTACGAGCAGTACTTC. Translated, it gives CASTEQGGRYEQYF.

V gene TRBV11-3 combines with J gene TRBJ2-6; D not certain. Germline V gene data show CDR1 as SGHNT and CDR2 as YENEEA. The germline V and J ends were trimmed by 0 bases and 0 bases, with 24 bases remaining between them. CDR3 length equals 22 residues. CDR3 in amino acids: CASSLERMAGQFPYSGANVLTF. The CDR3 DNA is TGTGCCAGCAGCTTAGAAAGAATGGCAGGCCAATTTCCGTACTCTGGGGCCAACGTCCTGACTTTC.